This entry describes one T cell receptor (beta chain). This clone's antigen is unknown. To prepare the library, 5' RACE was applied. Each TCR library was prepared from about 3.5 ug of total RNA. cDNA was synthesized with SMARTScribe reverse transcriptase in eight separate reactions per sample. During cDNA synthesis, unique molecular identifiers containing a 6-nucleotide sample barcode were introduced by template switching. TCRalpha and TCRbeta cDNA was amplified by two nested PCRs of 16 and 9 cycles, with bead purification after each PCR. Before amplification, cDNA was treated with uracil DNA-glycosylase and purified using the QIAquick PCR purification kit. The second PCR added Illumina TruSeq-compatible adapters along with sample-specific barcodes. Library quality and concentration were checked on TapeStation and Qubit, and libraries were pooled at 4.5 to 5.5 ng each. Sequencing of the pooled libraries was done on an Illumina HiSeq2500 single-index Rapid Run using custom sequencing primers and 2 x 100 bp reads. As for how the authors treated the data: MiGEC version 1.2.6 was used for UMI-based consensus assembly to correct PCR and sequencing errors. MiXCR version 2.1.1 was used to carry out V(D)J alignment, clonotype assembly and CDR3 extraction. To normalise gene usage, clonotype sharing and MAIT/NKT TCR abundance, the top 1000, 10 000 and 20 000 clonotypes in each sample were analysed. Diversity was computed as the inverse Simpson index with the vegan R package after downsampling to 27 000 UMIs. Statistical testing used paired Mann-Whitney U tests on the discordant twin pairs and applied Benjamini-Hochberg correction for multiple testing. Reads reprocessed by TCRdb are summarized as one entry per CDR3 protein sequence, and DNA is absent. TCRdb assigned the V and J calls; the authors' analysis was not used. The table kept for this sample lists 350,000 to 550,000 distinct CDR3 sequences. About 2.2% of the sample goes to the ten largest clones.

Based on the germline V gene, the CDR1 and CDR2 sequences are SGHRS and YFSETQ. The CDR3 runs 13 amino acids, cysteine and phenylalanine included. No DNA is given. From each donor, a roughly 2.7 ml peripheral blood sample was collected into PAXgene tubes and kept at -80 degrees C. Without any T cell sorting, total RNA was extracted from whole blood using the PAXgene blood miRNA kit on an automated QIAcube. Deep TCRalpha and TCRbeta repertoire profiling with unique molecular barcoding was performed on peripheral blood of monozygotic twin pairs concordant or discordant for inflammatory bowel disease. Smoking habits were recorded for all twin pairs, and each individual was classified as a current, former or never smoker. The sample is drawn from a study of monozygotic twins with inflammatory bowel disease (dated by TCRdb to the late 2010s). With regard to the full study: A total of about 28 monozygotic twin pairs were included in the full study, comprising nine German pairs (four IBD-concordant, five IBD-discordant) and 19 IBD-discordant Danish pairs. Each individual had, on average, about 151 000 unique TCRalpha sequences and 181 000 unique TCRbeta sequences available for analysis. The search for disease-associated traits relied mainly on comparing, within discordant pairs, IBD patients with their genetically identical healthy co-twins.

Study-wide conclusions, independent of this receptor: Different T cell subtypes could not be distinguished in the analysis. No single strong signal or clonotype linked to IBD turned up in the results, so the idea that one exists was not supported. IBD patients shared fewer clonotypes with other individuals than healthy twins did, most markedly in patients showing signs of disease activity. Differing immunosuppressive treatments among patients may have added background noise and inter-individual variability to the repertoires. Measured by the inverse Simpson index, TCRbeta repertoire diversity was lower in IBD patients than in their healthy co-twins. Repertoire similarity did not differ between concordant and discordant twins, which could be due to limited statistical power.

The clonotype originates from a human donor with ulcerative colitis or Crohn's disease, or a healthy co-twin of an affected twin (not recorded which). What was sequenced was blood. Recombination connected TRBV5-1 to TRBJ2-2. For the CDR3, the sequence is CASSLGWAGELFF.